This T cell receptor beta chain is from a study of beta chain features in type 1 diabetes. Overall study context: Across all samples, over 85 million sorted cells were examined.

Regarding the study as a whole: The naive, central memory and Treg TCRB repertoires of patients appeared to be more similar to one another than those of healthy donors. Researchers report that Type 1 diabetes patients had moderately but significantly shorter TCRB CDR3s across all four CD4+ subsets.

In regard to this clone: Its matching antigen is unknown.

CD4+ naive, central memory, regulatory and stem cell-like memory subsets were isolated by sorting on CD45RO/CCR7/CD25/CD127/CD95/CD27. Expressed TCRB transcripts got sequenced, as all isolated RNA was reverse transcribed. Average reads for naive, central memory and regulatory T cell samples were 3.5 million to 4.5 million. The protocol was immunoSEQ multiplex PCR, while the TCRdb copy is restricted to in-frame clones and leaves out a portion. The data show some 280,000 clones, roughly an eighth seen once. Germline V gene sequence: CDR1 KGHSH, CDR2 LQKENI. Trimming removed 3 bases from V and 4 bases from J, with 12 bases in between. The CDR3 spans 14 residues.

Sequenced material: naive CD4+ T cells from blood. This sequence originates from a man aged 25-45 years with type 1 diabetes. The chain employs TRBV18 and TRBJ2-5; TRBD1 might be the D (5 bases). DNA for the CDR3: TGTGCCAGCTCACCTGGCAGGGAAATAGAGACCCAGTACTTC. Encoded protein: CASSPGREIETQYF.